This T cell receptor beta chain came from a study of identifying expanded T cells in peripheral blood. Findings and limits, study-wide: Clone count variance between roughly 2-week samples rose with total template count.

The germline V gene encodes CDR1 SGHNT and CDR2 YYREEE (reference sequence). The CDR3 adds up to 12 amino acids, both ends counted. On this clone itself: Its cognate antigen is unknown. Because the CDR3's place on the DNA is in doubt, the DNA is left out and the CDR3 is given as listed by TCRdb.

Profiling relied on immunoSEQ multiplex PCR, and the TCRdb table lists in-frame clones only, not all of them. Here the sample spans about 78,000 clones, approximately 85% being singletons. During the collection period, no donor immune events like infections were recorded. The clonotype comes from a person aged 18 to 75 in good health. V usage is TRBV5-4 and J usage is TRBJ2-7; TRBD1 is taken as the D call from the table, unchecked against the DNA. The sequenced sample consisted of blood. CDR3 sequence reads: CASSLTSAVEYF.